This note documents a single TCR beta chain sequence. Its antigen is not known. The donors, nominally healthy at sampling, likely had unrecorded immune exposures. The data derive from a study of cytomegalovirus exposure and HLA in healthy donors. Study conclusions and caveats: The authors enumerated over 150 TCR beta chains as linked to cytomegalovirus. In a later analysis, a missense DCLRE1C variant was linked to TCR beta V- and J-gene trimming.

PCR involved 60 Vbeta and 13 Jbeta primers. Data came from immunoSEQ multiplex PCR; TCRdb stores just in-frame clones and leaves some out. This table has approximately 130,000 clones, around three quarters appearing once. The sample consisted of PBMCs. The TCR was taken from a man aged 18 to 30 in good health and CMV-seropositive.

In DNA, the CDR3 is TGTGCCAGCCGAAGGGGGGGAGGCGGCTACACCTTC. It specifies CASRRGGGGYTF. The genes are TRBV11-2 and TRBJ1-2, with D perhaps matching TRBD1 (6 bases). Germline CDR1 is SGHAT and CDR2 is FQNNGV. V lost 8 bases and J lost 8, with 15 bases in between. The CDR3 extends over 12 amino acids.